This T cell receptor (beta chain) is from a study of T cells in Graves' hyperthyroidism and ophthalmopathy. Study background: Peripheral blood samples were taken at initial diagnosis, prior to any treatment. Study results and limitations: The model predicted ophthalmopathy a median roughly 6.5 months before onset.

Germline values: CDR1 SGHAT, CDR2 FQNNGV. The CDR3 is made up of 15 amino acids. The germline V and J ends were trimmed by 8 bases and 2 bases, with 19 bases remaining between them. This clonotype came up many times. The antigen is undetermined. Diagnoses rested on clinical symptoms, serum thyroxine and TRAb, thyroid ultrasound and orbital computed tomography. More than 9.5 ml fresh peripheral blood yielded the PBMCs. Researchers took RNA transcripts and amplified the TCR beta CDR3 regions from them. During a first-round RT-PCR of the TCR CDR3, the HTBI primer set was used. A single record per CDR3 protein comes from TCRdb applying MiXCR to the multiplex PCR reads. The sample includes hundreds of thousands of distinct CDR3 sequences, around 15% of them seen just once.

This rearrangement joins TRBV11-2 to TRBJ2-7, with D possibly TRBD2 on 6 matching bases. Material: blood. This TCR was recovered from a woman in her late teens or twenties with Graves' hyperthyroidism. The CDR3 sequence is CASRQRRDGAYEQYF. Written as DNA, the CDR3 is TGTGCCAGCCGGCAAAGGAGGGACGGGGCCTACGAGCAGTACTTC.